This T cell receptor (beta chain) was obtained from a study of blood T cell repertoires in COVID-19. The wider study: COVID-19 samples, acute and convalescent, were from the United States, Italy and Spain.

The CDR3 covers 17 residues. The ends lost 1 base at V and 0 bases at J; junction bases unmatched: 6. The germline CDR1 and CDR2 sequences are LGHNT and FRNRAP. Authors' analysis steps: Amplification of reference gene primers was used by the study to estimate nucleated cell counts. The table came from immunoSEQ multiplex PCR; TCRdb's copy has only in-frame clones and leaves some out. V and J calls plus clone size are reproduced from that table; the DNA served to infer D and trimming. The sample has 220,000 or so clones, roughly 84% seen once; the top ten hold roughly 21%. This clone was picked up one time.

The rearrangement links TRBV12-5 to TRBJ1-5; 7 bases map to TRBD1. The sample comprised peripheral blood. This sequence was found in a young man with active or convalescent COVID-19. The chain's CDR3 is CASGLDLGGDSNQPQHF. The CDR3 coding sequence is TGTGCTAGTGGTTTGGACCTAGGGGGCGATAGCAATCAGCCCCAGCATTTT.